This TCR beta chain originates from a study of blood T cell repertoires in COVID-19. Study details: The origin of the acute and convalescent COVID-19 samples was the United States, Italy and Spain. T cells, B-cell-depleted T cells, or PBMCs supplied cDNA or gDNA.

Authors' analysis steps: Reference gene primers were amplified, and this amplification served to estimate nucleated cell counts. TCRdb's table, derived via immunoSEQ multiplex PCR, lists solely in-frame clones and lacks some. V and J calls and clone size are given by that table; D and trimming were obtained from the DNA. The sample has under 140,000 clones; over 65% are singletons. Germline-derived CDR1 and CDR2 are KGHSH and LQKENI. With 0 bases clipped from V and 3 bases from J, the junction kept 7 bases outside the gene matches. The CDR3 sequence is 17 residues long. The V and J genes are TRBV18 and TRBJ2-1, with 8 bases lining up with TRBD2. The sequence was collected from a woman at least 80 years old with acute or convalescent COVID-19. Sequencing was performed on peripheral blood. The CDR3 bases are TGTGCCAGCTCACCACCGGGCAGCGCGGGGGGCTACAATGAGCAGTTCTTC. Its protein product is CASSPPGSAGGYNEQFF. The full variable domain, its missing parts supplied by reference TRBV18 and TRBJ2-1, is NAGVMQNPRHLVRRRGQEARLRCSPMKGHSHVYWYRQLPEEGLKFMVYLQKENIIDESGMPKERFSAEFPKEGPSILRIQQVVRGDSAAYFCASSPPGSAGGYNEQFFGPGTRLTVL.